The 18 T cell receptor beta chains presented below share a single source sample, sequenced in a study of T-cell reconstitution after alpha-beta-depleted transplantation in children. Unique molecular identifiers were built into the TCRbeta library. TCRdb reanalysed the PCR reads using MiXCR and keeps one entry per CDR3 protein. The sample includes about 980,000 distinct CDR3 sequences, around 30% of them seen just once. Sequenced material: PBMCs, mostly from graft donor cells, taken 360 days after TCRalphabeta/CD19-depleted stem cell transplant. The receptors here all came from a boy in the first two years of life who had a stem cell transplant for SCID, so the T cells may come from the graft donor.

This clonotype was observed at least ten times. One end of the junction fails to match germline, which may point to a read error. The V and J genes are TRBV5-1 and TRBJ2-1; the match to TRBD2 covers 13 bases. The V gene's germline CDR1 is SGHRS and CDR2 YFSETQ. This CDR3 region has 16 residues. The CDR3 DNA follows: TGTGCCAGCAGCCTCCGACTAGCGGGGGGATACAATGAGCAGTTCTTC. The encoded protein is CASSLRLAGGYNEQFF.

The V call is TRBV12-3 or TRBV12-4, the J call TRBJ2-3; 8 bases are shared with TRBD1. The CDR3 sequence is 14 residues long. The J segment lost 4 bases and the V segment lost 6 bases, leaving 6 bases of the junction unmatched. The CDR3 DNA reads as TGTGCCAGCAGCCCGGGACAGGACCCAGATACGCAGTATTTT. It yields the protein CASSPGQDPDTQYF.

This clonotype was seen a handful of times. This chain links TRBV4-3 with TRBJ2-3, with 10 bases that match TRBD1. Trimming removed 3 bases from V and 1 base from J; junction bases left unmatched: 13. Looked up from germline, CDR1 is LGHNA and CDR2 is YSLEER. The CDR3 covers 19 residues. In DNA, the CDR3 is TGCGCCAGCAGCCAGTTGCCCGGTAGGGACAGGGGTGGCACAGATACGCAGTATTTT. Encoded protein: CASSQLPGRDRGGTDTQYF.

The chain has TRBV11-1 and TRBJ2-3; 8 bases map to TRBD2. From germline, CDR1 is SGHAT and CDR2 FQDESV (reference sequence). CDR3 size: 13 residues. V shed 5 bases, J shed 7 bases, and the junction held 5 bases outside the gene matches. The CDR3 nucleotides read TGTGCCAGCAGCAGGACTAGCTCAAATACGCAGTATTTT. It specifies CASSRTSSNTQYF.

In this sample, this clonotype turned up a few times. The chain combines TRBV20-1 with TRBJ2-3; no clear D. This CDR3 comprises 14 residues. Trimming stripped 3 bases from V and 1 base from J, with 11 bases between. Germline-derived CDR1 and CDR2 are DFQATT and SNEGSKA (reference sequence). CDR3 DNA sequence: TGCAGTGCTAGTGACCTCCGTGGCACAGATACGCAGTATTTT. It is translated as CSASDLRGTDTQYF.

V gene TRBV29-1 combines with J gene TRBJ1-2; D is ambiguous. The V gene's germline CDR1 is SQVTM and CDR2 ANQGSEA. This CDR3 has 13 amino acids. The germline V and J ends were trimmed by 2 bases and 6 bases, with 13 bases remaining between them. The CDR3 nucleotides read TGCAGCGTTGAAAATAGGCGGCTAAATGGCTACACCTTC. Protein sequence: CSVENRRLNGYTF.

This clonotype was seen a few times. The V and J genes are TRBV10-3 and TRBJ2-7; maybe TRBD1 (6 bases). Germline CDR1 is ENHRY and CDR2 is SYGVKD. This CDR3 region has 15 residues. V lost 2 bases and J lost 2, with 13 bases in between. CDR3 amino acids: CAISEEQGFAYEQYF. As DNA, the CDR3 is TGTGCCATCAGTGAGGAACAGGGTTTTGCCTACGAGCAGTACTTC.

The V and J genes are TRBV11-2 and TRBJ1-2, with TRBD1 matching 7 bases. Germline V gene sequence: CDR1 SGHAT, CDR2 FQNNGV. Unmatched junction bases numbered 10, after V lost 5 bases and J lost 7 bases. CDR3 length: 14 amino acids. This chain's CDR3 is CASSPNRGKGGYTF. The CDR3, as DNA: TGTGCCAGCAGCCCCAACAGGGGAAAAGGTGGCTACACCTTC.

V and J are TRBV29-1 and TRBJ2-7; D unresolved. Between the trimmed V and J ends, which lost 4 bases and 1 base, there was a span of 11 bases. This CDR3 region has 13 residues. Germline V gene lookup returns CDR1 SQVTM and CDR2 ANQGSEA. For the CDR3, the DNA is TGCAGCGTTGTGATGCTTAGGTCCTACGAGCAGTACTTC. As protein: CSVVMLRSYEQYF.

The chain joins TRBV4-1 to TRBJ1-1; TRBD1 agrees at 10 bases. The V gene end was trimmed by 2 bases and the J gene end by 4 bases; junction bases not matched to a gene: 4. This CDR3 spans 15 amino acids. Germline assignment: CDR1 MGHRA and CDR2 YSYEKL. The CDR3, as DNA: TGCGCCAGCAGCCAACGGGGGACAGGGGCCACTGAAGCTTTCTTT. Amino acid sequence: CASSQRGTGATEAFF.

This chain connects TRBV29-1 to TRBJ1-2; D is unresolved. Germline V CDR1 and CDR2: SQVTM, ANQGSEA. The CDR3 sequence is 13 residues long. With 6 bases removed from V and 3 bases from J, the gap between germline ends came to 14 bases. The chain's CDR3 is CSVESGSDYGYTF. The DNA of the CDR3 is TGCAGCGTGGAAAGCGGTTCGGACTATGGCTACACCTTC. Full variable domain (remainder filled in from reference TRBV29-1 and TRBJ1-2): SAVISQKPSRDICQRGTSLTIQCQVDSQVTMMFWYRQQPGQSLTLIATANQGSEATYESGFVIDKFPISRPNLTFSTLTVSNMSPEDSSIYLCSVESGSDYGYTFGSGTRLTVV.

The chain couples TRBV7-9 to TRBJ2-7, with D tentatively TRBD2 (5 bases). The CDR3 runs to 16 residues. Trimming took off 3 bases at V and 4 bases at J, with 19 bases between the two ends. Germline V gene data show CDR1 as SEHNR and CDR2 as FQNEAQ (reference sequence). The CDR3 region is CASSLDFVRAPYEQYF. CDR3 DNA: TGTGCCAGCAGCTTGGACTTCGTGAGGGCACCTTACGAGCAGTACTTC.

This clonotype has only a few counts. V is TRBV12-3 or TRBV12-4 and J is TRBJ2-7; 8 bases line up with TRBD1. CDR3 length equals 15 residues. The junction had 9 bases not matched to a gene; V was cut back by 5 bases and J by 3 bases. The CDR3 region is CASSIRQGTGYEQYF. The CDR3, as DNA: TGTGCCAGCAGTATTAGACAGGGGACAGGCTACGAGCAGTACTTC.

V gene TRBV20-1 combines with J gene TRBJ2-5, with D possibly being TRBD1 (6 bases). The CDR3 covers 15 residues. V was pared by 5 bases and J by 5 bases, with 21 bases between. CDR1 and CDR2 from the germline V gene are DFQATT and SNEGSKA (reference sequence). CDR3 loop: CSAGQIGTREETQYF. The DNA for the CDR3 is TGCAGTGCTGGCCAAATCGGGACACGCGAGGAGACCCAGTACTTC.

This chain uses TRBV12-3 or TRBV12-4 with TRBJ1-5; 7 positions match TRBD1. The CDR3 is made up of 11 amino acids. V was pared by 8 bases and J by 11 bases, with 6 bases of the junction left unmatched. In DNA form, the CDR3 reads TGTGCCAGCGGGAACAGGGGTTCCCAGCATTTT. Protein: CASGNRGSQHF.

The rearrangement uses TRBV5-1 and TRBJ1-1; D unclear. The V and J ends lost 4 bases and 4 bases respectively, with 14 bases between them. Germline CDR1 reads SGHRS; CDR2 reads YFSETQ. The CDR3 has 14 amino acids. CDR3 sequence (DNA): TGCGCCAGCAGCGCCCGCACTTTTGGCACTGAAGCTTTCTTT. This codes for CASSARTFGTEAFF.

This clonotype was seen more than once but under ten times. The chain employs TRBV3-1 and TRBJ1-6; possibly TRBD1 for D (6 bases). The V gene lost 4 bases and the J gene lost 8 bases, with 12 bases spanning the gap. Germline V CDR1 and CDR2: LGHDT, YNNKEL (reference sequence). The CDR3 covers 14 residues. Here the CDR3 reads CASSLRDTDSPLHF. CDR3 nucleotides: TGTGCCAGCAGCCTCCGGGACACTGATTCACCCCTCCACTTT.

The rearrangement uses TRBV3-1 and TRBJ2-2; maybe TRBD1 (5 bases). There are 15 residues in the CDR3. Germline loops: CDR1 LGHDT, CDR2 YNNKEL (reference sequence). Trimming cost V 2 bases and J 3 bases, with 10 bases left between them. The CDR3 nucleotides are TGTGCCAGCAGCCAAAGACAGTTATACACCGGGGAGCTGTTTTTT. This encodes CASSQRQLYTGELFF.